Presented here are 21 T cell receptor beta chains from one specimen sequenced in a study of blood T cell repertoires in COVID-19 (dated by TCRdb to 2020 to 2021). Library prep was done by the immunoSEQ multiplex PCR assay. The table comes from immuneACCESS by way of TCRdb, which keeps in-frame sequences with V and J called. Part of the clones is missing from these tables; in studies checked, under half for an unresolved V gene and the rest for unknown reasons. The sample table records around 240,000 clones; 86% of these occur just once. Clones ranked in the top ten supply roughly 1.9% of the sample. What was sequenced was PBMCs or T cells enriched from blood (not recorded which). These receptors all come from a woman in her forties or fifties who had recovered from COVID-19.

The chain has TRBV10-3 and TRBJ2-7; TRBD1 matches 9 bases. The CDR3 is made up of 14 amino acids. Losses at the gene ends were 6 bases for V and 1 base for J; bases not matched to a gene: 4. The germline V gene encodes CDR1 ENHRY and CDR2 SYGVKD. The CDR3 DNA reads TGTGCCATCAGACCGGGACAGGGTTCCTACGAGCAGTACTTC. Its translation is CAIRPGQGSYEQYF.

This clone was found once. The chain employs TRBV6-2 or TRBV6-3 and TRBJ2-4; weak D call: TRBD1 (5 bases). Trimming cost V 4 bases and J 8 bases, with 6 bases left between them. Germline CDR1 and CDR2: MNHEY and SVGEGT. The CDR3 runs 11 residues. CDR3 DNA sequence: TGTGCCAGCAGTTCAGGGTACATTCAGTACTTC. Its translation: CASSSGYIQYF.

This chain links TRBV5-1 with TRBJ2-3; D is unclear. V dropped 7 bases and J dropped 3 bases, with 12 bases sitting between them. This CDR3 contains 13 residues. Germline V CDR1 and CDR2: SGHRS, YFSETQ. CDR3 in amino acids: CASANRKTDTQYF. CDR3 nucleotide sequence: TGCGCCAGCGCTAATCGCAAAACAGATACGCAGTATTTT.

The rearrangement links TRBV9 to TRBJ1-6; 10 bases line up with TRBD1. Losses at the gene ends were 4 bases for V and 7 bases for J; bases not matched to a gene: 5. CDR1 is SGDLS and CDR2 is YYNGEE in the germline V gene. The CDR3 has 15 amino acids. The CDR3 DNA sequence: TGTGCCAGCAGCCCGGGACAGGGGAAGAATTCACCCCTCCACTTT. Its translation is CASSPGQGKNSPLHF.

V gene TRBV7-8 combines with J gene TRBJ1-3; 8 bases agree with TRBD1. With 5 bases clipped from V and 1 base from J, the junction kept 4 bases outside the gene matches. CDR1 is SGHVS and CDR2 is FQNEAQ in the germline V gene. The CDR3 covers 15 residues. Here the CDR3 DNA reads TGTGCCAGCAGCGAATGGACAGGGTCTGGAAACACCATATATTTT. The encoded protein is CASSEWTGSGNTIYF.

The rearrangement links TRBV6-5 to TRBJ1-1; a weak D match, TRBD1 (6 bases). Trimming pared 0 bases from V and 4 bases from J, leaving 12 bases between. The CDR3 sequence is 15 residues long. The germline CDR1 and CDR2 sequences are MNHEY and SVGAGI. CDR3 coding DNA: TGTGCCAGCAGTTACTCGATCCAGGGGCCCACTGAAGCTTTCTTT. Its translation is CASSYSIQGPTEAFF.

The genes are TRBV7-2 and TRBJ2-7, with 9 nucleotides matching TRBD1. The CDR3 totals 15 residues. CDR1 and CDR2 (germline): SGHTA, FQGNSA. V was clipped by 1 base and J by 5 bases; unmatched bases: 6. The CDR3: CASSLGGGQGHEQYF. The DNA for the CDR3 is TGTGCCAGCAGCTTAGGAGGGGGACAGGGCCACGAGCAGTACTTC.

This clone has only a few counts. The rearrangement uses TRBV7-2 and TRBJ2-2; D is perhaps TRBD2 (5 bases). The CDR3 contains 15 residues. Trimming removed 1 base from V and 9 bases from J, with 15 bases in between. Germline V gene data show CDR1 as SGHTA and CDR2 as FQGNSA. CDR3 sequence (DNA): TGTGCCAGCAGCTTAGGCCTAGTTGAGGGCCGGGAGCTGTTTTTT. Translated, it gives CASSLGLVEGRELFF.

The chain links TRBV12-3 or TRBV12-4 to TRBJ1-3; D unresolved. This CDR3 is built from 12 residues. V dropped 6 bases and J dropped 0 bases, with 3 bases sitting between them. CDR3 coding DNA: TGTGCCAGCAGCGTCTCTGGAAACACCATATATTTT. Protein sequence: CASSVSGNTIYF.

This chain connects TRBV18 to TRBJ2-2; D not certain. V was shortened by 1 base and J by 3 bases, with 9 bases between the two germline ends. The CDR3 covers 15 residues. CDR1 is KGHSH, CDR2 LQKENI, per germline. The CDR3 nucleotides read TGTGCCAGCTCACCACGGCCGGCGGACACCGGGGAGCTGTTTTTT. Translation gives CASSPRPADTGELFF.

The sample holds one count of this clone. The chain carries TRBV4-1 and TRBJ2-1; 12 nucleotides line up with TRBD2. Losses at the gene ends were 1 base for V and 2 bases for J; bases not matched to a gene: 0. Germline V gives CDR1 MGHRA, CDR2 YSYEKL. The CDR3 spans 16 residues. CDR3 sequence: CASSQGTSGTYNEQFF. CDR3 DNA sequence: TGCGCCAGCAGCCAAGGGACTAGCGGGACCTACAATGAGCAGTTCTTC.

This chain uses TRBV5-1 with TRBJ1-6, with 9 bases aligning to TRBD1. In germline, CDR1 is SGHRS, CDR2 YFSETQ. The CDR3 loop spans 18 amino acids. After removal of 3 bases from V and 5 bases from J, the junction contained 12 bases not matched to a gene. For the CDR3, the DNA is TGCGCCAGCAGCTCCAACAGGGGGCGCGTGATGAATAATTCACCCCTCCACTTT. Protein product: CASSSNRGRVMNNSPLHF.

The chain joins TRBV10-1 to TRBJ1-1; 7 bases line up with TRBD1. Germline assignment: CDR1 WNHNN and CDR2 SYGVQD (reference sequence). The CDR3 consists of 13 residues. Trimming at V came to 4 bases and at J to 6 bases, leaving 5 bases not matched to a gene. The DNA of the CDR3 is TGCGCCAGCAGTGTTCAGGGGGTGGCTGAAGCTTTCTTT. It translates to CASSVQGVAEAFF.

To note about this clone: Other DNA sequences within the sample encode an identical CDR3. The CDR3 nucleotides read TGTGCCAGCAGACCCGGAAGCGGCTCAAGGGACTATGGCTACACCTTC. Its protein is CASRPGSGSRDYGYTF. The J gene is TRBJ1-2, the V gene TRBV5-4; D remains ambiguous. The germline V gene encodes CDR1 SGHNT and CDR2 YYREEE (reference sequence). Trimming took off 5 bases at V and 3 bases at J, with 20 bases between the two ends. This CDR3 region has 16 residues.

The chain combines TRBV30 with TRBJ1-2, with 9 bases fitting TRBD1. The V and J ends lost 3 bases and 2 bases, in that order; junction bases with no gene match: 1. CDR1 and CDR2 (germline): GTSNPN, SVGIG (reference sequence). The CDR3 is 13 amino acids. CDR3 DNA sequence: TGTGCCTGGAGGGGGACAGGGAACTATGGCTACACCTTC. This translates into CAWRGTGNYGYTF.

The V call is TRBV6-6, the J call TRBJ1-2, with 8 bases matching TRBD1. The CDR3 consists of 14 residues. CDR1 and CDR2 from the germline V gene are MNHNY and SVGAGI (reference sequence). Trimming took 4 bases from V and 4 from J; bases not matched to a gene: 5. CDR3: CASSSTGQAYGYTF. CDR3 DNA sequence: TGTGCCAGCAGTTCCACGGGACAGGCCTATGGCTACACCTTC.

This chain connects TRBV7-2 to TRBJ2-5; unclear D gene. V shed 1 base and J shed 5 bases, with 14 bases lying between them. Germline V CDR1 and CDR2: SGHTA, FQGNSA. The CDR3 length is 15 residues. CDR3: CASSLDVLPRETQYF. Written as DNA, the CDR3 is TGTGCCAGCAGCTTAGATGTTCTCCCGCGGGAGACCCAGTACTTC.

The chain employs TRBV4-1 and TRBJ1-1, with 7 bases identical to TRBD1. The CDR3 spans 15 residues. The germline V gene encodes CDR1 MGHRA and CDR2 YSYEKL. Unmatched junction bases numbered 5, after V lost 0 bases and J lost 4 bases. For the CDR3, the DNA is TGCGCCAGCAGCCAAGATAAGGGGGCAAGCACTGAAGCTTTCTTT. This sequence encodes CASSQDKGASTEAFF.

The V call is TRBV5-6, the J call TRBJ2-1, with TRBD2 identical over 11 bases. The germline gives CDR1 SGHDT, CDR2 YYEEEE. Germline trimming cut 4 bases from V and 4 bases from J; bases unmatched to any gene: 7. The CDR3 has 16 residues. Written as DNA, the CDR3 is TGTGCCAGCAGCACCCGGACTAGCGGGCCTTACAATGAGCAGTTCTTC. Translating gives CASSTRTSGPYNEQFF.

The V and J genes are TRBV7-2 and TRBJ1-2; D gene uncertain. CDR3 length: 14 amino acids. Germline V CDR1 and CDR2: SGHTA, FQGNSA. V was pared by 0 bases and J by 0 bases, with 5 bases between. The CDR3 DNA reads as TGTGCCAGCAGCTTAGCGATAGCTAACTATGGCTACACCTTC. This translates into CASSLAIANYGYTF.

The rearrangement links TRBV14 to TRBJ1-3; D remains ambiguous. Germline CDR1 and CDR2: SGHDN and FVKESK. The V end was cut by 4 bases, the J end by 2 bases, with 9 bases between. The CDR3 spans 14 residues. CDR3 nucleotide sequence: TGTGCCAGCAGCCTGCGGACTACTGGAAACACCATATATTTT. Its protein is CASSLRTTGNTIYF.